These 26 T cell receptor beta chains came from one sample sequenced in a study of PD-1 blockade in mismatch repair-deficient tumors. The protocol was immunoSEQ multiplex PCR, while the TCRdb copy is restricted to in-frame clones and leaves out a portion. The sample has 56,000 or so clones; around 85% are singletons. The specimen comprised peripheral blood, sampled roughly 21 weeks after starting pembrolizumab. These receptors were obtained from an adult with mismatch repair-deficient cancer.

The rearrangement joins TRBV19 to TRBJ2-2; TRBD2 agrees at 7 bases. The V gene end was trimmed by 4 bases and the J gene end by 4 bases; junction bases not matched to a gene: 6. The CDR3 totals 15 residues. Germline V CDR1 and CDR2: LNHDA, SQIVND (reference sequence). The chain's CDR3 is CASSSGLGATGELFF. The CDR3 coding sequence is TGTGCCAGTAGTAGCGGACTAGGAGCCACCGGGGAGCTGTTTTTT.

The chain recombines TRBV10-3 with TRBJ1-2, with D unclear. Germline CDR1 reads ENHRY; CDR2 reads SYGVKD. CDR3 size: 14 residues. The V gene lost 1 base and the J gene lost 2 bases, with 8 bases spanning the gap. The CDR3 loop reads CAISELDQNYGYTF. In DNA form, the CDR3 reads TGTGCCATCAGTGAGTTGGACCAAAACTATGGCTACACCTTC.

The chain couples TRBV19 to TRBJ2-3, with TRBD1 as a possible D gene (6 bases). Trimming removed 9 bases from V and 5 bases from J, with 9 bases in between. The CDR3 length is 11 residues. Germline loops: CDR1 LNHDA, CDR2 SQIVND (reference sequence). The CDR3 here is CASLQGDTQYF. CDR3 DNA sequence: TGTGCCAGCTTACAGGGAGATACGCAGTATTTT.

The table lists this clone with a count of one. This sequence joins TRBV6-6 and TRBJ1-2; no clear D. V lost 0 bases and J 8 bases, leaving 10 bases between the germline ends. CDR3 length: 13 amino acids. Germline V gene data show CDR1 as MNHNY and CDR2 as SVGAGI (reference sequence). Here the CDR3 DNA reads TGTGCCAGCAGTTACTCATCCAGTTCGGGCTACACCTTC. It yields the protein CASSYSSSSGYTF.

This clone showed up just once. The J gene is TRBJ2-7, the V gene TRBV27; 11 bases agree with TRBD2. The CDR3 length is 14 residues. Trimming took 9 bases from V and 0 from J; bases not matched to a gene: 4. From germline, CDR1 is MNHEY and CDR2 SMNVEV (reference sequence). The CDR3 sequence: CASRLAGISYEQYF. The CDR3 nucleotides read TGTGCCAGTAGACTAGCGGGAATCTCCTACGAGCAGTACTTC.

This clone was seen just once. J is TRBJ2-1 and V is TRBV9; 9 bases fit TRBD2. V lost 0 bases to trimming and J lost 9 bases; unmatched junction nucleotides: 7. Germline V gene sequence: CDR1 SGDLS, CDR2 YYNGEE. The CDR3 totals 15 residues. CDR3 in DNA: TGTGCCAGCAGCGTAGAAATAGCGGGAGTTGGTGAGCAGTTCTTC. It codes for CASSVEIAGVGEQFF.

The chain is built from TRBV7-3 and TRBJ2-1; D remains unclear. This CDR3 is 13 amino acids long. Germline loops: CDR1 SGHTA, CDR2 FQGTGA. Trimming shortened V by 7 bases and J by 6 bases, and 13 bases separated the two germline ends. CDR3 protein: CASTLMAGNEQFF. CDR3 bases: TGTGCCAGCACCCTGATGGCTGGCAATGAGCAGTTCTTC.

The gene calls are TRBV5-1 and TRBJ2-5, with TRBD2 identical over 11 bases. The V gene end was trimmed by 4 bases and the J gene end by 1 base; junction bases not matched to a gene: 3. CDR3 length equals 15 residues. Looked up from germline, CDR1 is SGHRS and CDR2 is YFSETQ. CDR3: CASSKGTSGQETQYF. CDR3 in DNA: TGCGCCAGCAGCAAAGGGACTAGCGGCCAAGAGACCCAGTACTTC. The whole variable domain, filled in from reference TRBV5-1 and TRBJ2-5, reads KAGVTQTPRYLIKTRGQQVTLSCSPISGHRSVSWYQQTPGQGLQFLFEYFSETQRNKGNFPGRFSGRQFSNSRSEMNVSTLELGDSALYLCASSKGTSGQETQYFGPGTRLLVL.

The V and J genes are TRBV19 and TRBJ1-1, with D tentatively TRBD1 (6 bases). The CDR3 extends over 14 amino acids. Trimming took off 3 bases at V and 8 bases at J, with 16 bases between the two ends. Germline-derived CDR1 and CDR2 are LNHDA and SQIVND (reference sequence). In DNA, the CDR3 is TGTGCCAGTAGTATGGACGACAGGATGGGCGAAGCTTTCTTT. It encodes CASSMDDRMGEAFF.

This chain connects TRBV19 to TRBJ2-2; 8 bases map to TRBD2. V shed 6 bases and J 2 bases; nucleotides not matched to a gene: 2. The length of the CDR3 is 14 residues. Per germline, CDR1 LNHDA and CDR2 SQIVND (reference sequence). The CDR3 DNA sequence: TGTGCCAGTAGCCGGACTAGCAACACCGGGGAGCTGTTTTTT. It specifies CASSRTSNTGELFF.

This clone appeared once. V and J are TRBV18 and TRBJ2-5; 14 positions agree with TRBD2. The CDR3 has 15 amino acids. V lost 6 bases to trimming and J lost 5 bases; unmatched junction nucleotides: 5. From germline, CDR1 is KGHSH and CDR2 LQKENI. CDR3 region: CASSPGLAGAETQYF. DNA of the CDR3: TGTGCCAGCTCCCCGGGACTAGCGGGAGCGGAGACCCAGTACTTC.

This clone was counted between two and nine times. The chain joins TRBV4-1 to TRBJ2-1, with 13 bases identical to TRBD2. V lost 3 bases to trimming and J lost 5 bases; unmatched junction nucleotides: 4. Germline V CDR1 and CDR2: MGHRA, YSYEKL. This CDR3 has 16 residues. The CDR3 DNA follows: TGCGCCAGCAGCCATGCGGGACTAGCGGGGAACAATGAGCAGTTCTTC. This encodes CASSHAGLAGNNEQFF.

Regarding this clone: At one of its ends the junction is not consistent with the germline gene, which may arise from a read error. The J gene is TRBJ2-7, the V gene TRBV6-5; D is perhaps TRBD1 or TRBD2 (5 bases each). Germline V gives CDR1 MNHEY, CDR2 SVGAGI. CDR3 length equals 14 residues. CDR3 sequence: CATSFGTEIYEQYF. In DNA form, the CDR3 reads TGTGCCACCAGTTTCGGGACGGAGATCTACGAGCAGTACTTC.

The chain joins TRBV6-4 to TRBJ2-1; 7 positions agree with TRBD1. V shed 4 bases, J shed 5 bases, and the junction held 8 bases outside the gene matches. Germline V gene sequence: CDR1 MRHNA, CDR2 SNTAGT. The CDR3 length is 15 residues. CDR3 amino acids: CASSAEGQPHNEQFF. In DNA, the CDR3 is TGTGCCAGCAGTGCCGAGGGACAGCCCCACAATGAGCAGTTCTTC.

The chain recombines TRBV29-1 with TRBJ2-1; tentatively, D is TRBD2 (5 bases). CDR1 and CDR2 (germline): SQVTM, ANQGSEA. Trimming removed 1 base from V and 9 bases from J, with 13 bases in between. The CDR3 sequence is 13 residues long. The CDR3 coding sequence is TGCAGCGTTGAAGGGGGTCCTCGGGGTGAGCAGTTCTTC. It encodes CSVEGGPRGEQFF.

The V call is TRBV7-2, the J call TRBJ2-5; TRBD1 matches 9 bases. Germline V gives CDR1 SGHTA, CDR2 FQGNSA. CDR3 size: 14 residues. V trimming: 5 bases; J trimming: 2 bases; junction bases outside the gene matches: 3. The CDR3 spells CASSPDRGQETQYF. CDR3 nucleotide sequence: TGTGCCAGCAGCCCGGACAGGGGACAAGAGACCCAGTACTTC.

The V and J genes are TRBV7-3 and TRBJ1-2, with 9 bases lining up with TRBD1. This CDR3 is 13 amino acids long. Trimming cost V 3 bases and J 8 bases; bases outside gene matches: 4. Germline V CDR1 and CDR2: SGHTA, FQGTGA. Here the CDR3 DNA reads TGTGCCAGCAGCTTCCGGGACAGGGACGGCTACACCTTC. Its protein is CASSFRDRDGYTF.

The rearrangement links TRBV11-3 to TRBJ2-7, with D perhaps matching TRBD2 (6 bases). V was pared by 3 bases and J by 1 base, with 7 bases between. The CDR3 extends over 13 amino acids. Germline assignment: CDR1 SGHNT and CDR2 YENEEA. The CDR3 bases are TGTGCCAGCAGCTTCGGGAGTTCCTACGAGCAGTACTTC. Protein product: CASSFGSSYEQYF.

V is TRBV6-5 and J is TRBJ2-7, with D perhaps TRBD1 (5 bases). The CDR3 length is 13 residues. Germline loops: CDR1 MNHEY, CDR2 SVGAGI. Deletions cut 6 bases from V and 5 bases from J, with 14 bases between. This CDR3 is CASSFSGPDEQYF. CDR3 bases: TGTGCCAGCAGCTTTTCAGGGCCCGACGAGCAGTACTTC.

The chain employs TRBV28 and TRBJ1-2, with 8 positions matching TRBD1. The CDR3 runs to 14 residues. Per germline, CDR1 MDHEN and CDR2 SYDVKM. The V segment lost 7 bases and the J segment 6 bases; nucleotides outside the gene matches: 10. The CDR3 sequence: CASTPPGRGHGYTF. The CDR3 DNA is TGTGCCAGCACACCACCGGGCAGGGGGCATGGCTACACCTTC.

The chain uses TRBV5-8 and TRBJ1-2, with D possibly being TRBD1 (5 bases). Germline V gene lookup returns CDR1 SGHTS and CDR2 YDEGEE. With 4 bases removed from V and 6 bases from J, the gap between germline ends came to 7 bases. The CDR3 covers 11 residues. The CDR3 is CASSRDHGYTF. Here the CDR3 DNA reads TGTGCCAGCAGCCGGGACCATGGCTACACCTTC.

To note about this clone: The junction differs from germline at one of its ends, possibly a read error. J is TRBJ1-2 and V is TRBV7-9, with D hard to call. The CDR3 covers 13 residues. Germline CDR1 and CDR2: SEHNR and FQNEAQ (reference sequence). The CDR3 DNA is TGTGCCAGCAGCCTAGCGAGTAGCTATGGCTACACCTTC. Translated, it gives CASSLASSYGYTF.

In its sample, this clone was seen once. The rearrangement joins TRBV5-4 to TRBJ2-2; no definite D call. The CDR3 totals 13 residues. V was clipped by 9 bases and J by 2 bases, with 11 bases between them. Looked up from germline, CDR1 is SGHNT and CDR2 is YYREEE (reference sequence). The CDR3 here is CATILGNTGELFF. The CDR3 region has the DNA TGTGCCACCATACTCGGCAACACCGGGGAGCTGTTTTTT.

This clone was counted a few times. The V call is TRBV2, the J call TRBJ1-2, with D maybe TRBD1 (6 bases). V gave up 4 bases and J gave up 5 bases, with 14 bases separating them. Per germline, CDR1 SNHLY and CDR2 FYNNEI. This CDR3 spans 14 amino acids. In DNA form, the CDR3 reads TGTGCCAGCAGTGGACAGGTGCGGGTTTATGGCTACACCTTC. Amino acids: CASSGQVRVYGYTF.

The genes are TRBV25-1 and TRBJ2-5, with D hard to call. Germline lookup yields CDR1 MGHDK and CDR2 SYGVNS. The CDR3 totals 16 residues. V gave up 4 bases and J gave up 4 bases, with 19 bases separating them. The CDR3 nucleotides are TGTGCCAGCAGTGCCCTCACCGGTAGGGTGGGAGAGACCCAGTACTTC. Its protein product is CASSALTGRVGETQYF.

V and J are TRBV29-1 and TRBJ1-2; D is possibly TRBD1 (5 bases). V lost 4 bases and J 4 bases, leaving 16 bases between the germline ends. Germline assignment: CDR1 SQVTM and CDR2 ANQGSEA. The CDR3 totals 14 residues. Here the CDR3 DNA reads TGCAGCGTTGCCTCACTTACAGGTTCCTATGGCTACACCTTC. Its translation: CSVASLTGSYGYTF.